The count of the clone carrying this T cell receptor beta chain is one. Its cognate antigen is unknown. V shed 7 bases and J 3 bases; nucleotides not matched to a gene: 7. Germline values: CDR1 SGHRS, CDR2 YFSETQ. The CDR3 totals 14 residues. PCR amplification relied on 60 Vbeta primers (plus 13 Jbeta primers). Clones were read by immunoSEQ multiplex PCR, and TCRdb kept only the in-frame ones, dropping some. The sample holds about 160,000 clones, 79% seen once. The data were taken from a study of cytomegalovirus exposure and HLA in healthy donors. The wider study: A previous analysis identified about 110 million unique TCR beta sequences derived from approximately 190 million T cells. Regarding the study as a whole: Most TCRs appeared rarely, but some public TCRs recurred in many donors.

The V gene is TRBV5-1, the J gene TRBJ2-5, with 9 bases fitting TRBD1. The sample taken for sequencing was PBMCs. This sequence was found in a man between 35 and 55 years old in good health and CMV-seronegative. CDR3 region: CASHHGQGKETQYF. The CDR3 DNA reads TGCGCCAGCCACCATGGACAGGGGAAAGAGACCCAGTACTTC.